This T cell receptor beta chain was sequenced for a study of beta chain features in type 1 diabetes (dated by TCRdb to about 2018). For the study in its entirety: Mean age, gender distribution, total cell number and subset yield were not different between patients and healthy donors. The study compared TCRB repertoires of sorted circulating CD4+ T cell subsets between recently diagnosed type 1 diabetes patients and matched healthy donors. Naive and central memory subsets were obtained from all 30 or so donors, but regulatory and stem cell-like memory subsets were isolated from only 8 patients and 8 healthy donors. A total of just under 110,000,000 sorted cells were examined across all samples, and RNA yield correlated strongly with the number of cells per subset. Broader findings and caveats from the paper: At VDJ recombination sites, patients with type 1 diabetes made fewer insertions and deleted more nucleotides, a pattern implying thymic rearrangement abnormalities. Naive, central memory and regulatory TCRB repertoires appeared to be more alike among patients than among healthy donors. Because the HLA sub-analyses included only small numbers of individuals, any influence of HLA type on TCRB rearrangement was left unresolved. Sequencing cDNA rather than genomic DNA could over-represent highly expressing activated cells, although activation and CD3 levels did not differ between groups. Shorter templates might have been favored by PCR, but patient and control samples were amplified and corrected together, so both groups would have been affected equally by any skew. Type 1 diabetes patients showed a moderate but significant shortening of TCRB CDR3 length in all four CD4+ subsets.

Each donor gave one peripheral blood draw, averaging roughly 120 mL, which was collected into heparinised tubes. A BD FACSAria II and a panel including CD45RO, CCR7, CD25, CD127, CD95 and CD27 were used to sort naive, central memory, regulatory and stem cell-like memory CD4+ T cells. Every sorted population had a purity above 95%. Right away, PBMCs were isolated by Lymphoprep density gradient centrifugation and were stained directly, with no culture step. So that batch effects would be minimized, each experiment stained and sorted samples in pairs, pairing one healthy donor with one patient. All of the isolated RNA was reverse transcribed with the High Capacity cDNA Reverse Transcription Kit, so expressed TCRB transcripts were sequenced. Deep immunoSEQ sequencing was applied to naive, central memory and regulatory T cell samples, giving an average of around 3.8 million total reads per sample. After sorted cells were lysed in RLT buffer, RNA was extracted with DNase-treated RNeasy Micro or Mini kits, with the choice depending on cell number. Each cell subset was processed on its own to prevent cross-contamination, while patient and healthy donor samples were processed together. The immunoSEQ multiplex PCR was used to amplify TCRB sequences from cDNA, yielding 87-bp fragments that span the CDR3 region. Amplicons were sequenced on the Illumina HiSeq platform. Per the source publication's procedure: Synthetic template baselines were used to correct PCR bias computationally, reads within Hamming distance 2 were collapsed together, and singletons that could not be merged were discarded. By aligning reads against IMGT, V, D and J genes, CDR3 length, and insertions or deletions at six rearrangement sites were assigned. Clonotype counts were normalized to sorted cell number within each subset before computing true diversity and Gini coefficients with the tcR R package. Repertoire sharing was quantified using the overlap coefficient calculated on TCRB nucleotide sequences. Out-of-frame TCRB sequences from naive cells were analyzed as a proxy for the pre-selection repertoire. What TCRdb holds here is the immuneACCESS table cut down to in-frame rearrangements. Part of the clones is not present; checked against another copy, under half of the missing clones reflect an unresolved V gene, and the others are unexplained. That table is the source of V, J and clone size, and D and trimming were worked out from the DNA. The sample records 300,000 to 450,000 clones, roughly 12% of which are singletons. The ten largest clones add up to 0.0095% to 0.013% of the sample.

Including the terminal cysteine and phenylalanine, the CDR3 comprises 14 residues. Only the CDR3 DNA stays, 42 bases, in frame from base 1. V is cut by 4 bases and J by 0 bases, and the space between the germline ends is 9 bases. The germline V gene provides CDR1 MGHRA and CDR2 YSYEKL. This clone was seen only a few times. Its binding antigen is unknown. Base qualities were left out, and no much larger clone turns up one base away. Sequencing was performed on naive CD4+ T cells from blood. The sample's cell subset or site label, in plain terms: true naive CD4+ T cells. The chain is assembled from TRBV4-1 and TRBJ2-5; D gene: possibly TRBD1, on 6 matching bases. The TCR originated in a young woman with type 1 diabetes. For the CDR3, the sequence is CASSRTGYQETQYF. At the DNA level, the sequence is TGCGCCAGCAGCCGCACAGGGTACCAAGAGACCCAGTACTTC.